This TCR beta chain originates from a study of Ad26.COV2.S vaccination and SARS-CoV-2 variants. Clones were sequenced by immunoSEQ multiplex PCR, and TCRdb holds only the in-frame ones, with some missing. The data contain 400,000 to 500,000 clones, about 88% of them seen just once; the ten biggest clones take up approximately 2.5%. The V gene's germline CDR1 is LGHNA and CDR2 YNFKEQ. V gave up 0 bases and J gave up 1 base, with 10 bases separating them. The CDR3 length is 16 residues. Noted treatment: over 15 received Ad26.COV2.S at low or high dose, single or two shots; roughly five received placebo; per-sample allocation not given. Following the first vaccine or placebo injection, samples were taken on day 63.

Sequenced material: peripheral blood, taken in a trial of Ad26.COV2.S vaccine versus placebo. This chain connects TRBV4-2 to TRBJ1-5, with D hard to call. This sequence originates from a person aged 18-65 years who received the Ad26.COV2.S COVID-19 vaccine or a placebo. CDR3 DNA sequence: TGTGCCAGCAGCCAAGACGGGCCACAGAGCAATCAGCCCCAGCATTTT. It yields the protein CASSQDGPQSNQPQHF.